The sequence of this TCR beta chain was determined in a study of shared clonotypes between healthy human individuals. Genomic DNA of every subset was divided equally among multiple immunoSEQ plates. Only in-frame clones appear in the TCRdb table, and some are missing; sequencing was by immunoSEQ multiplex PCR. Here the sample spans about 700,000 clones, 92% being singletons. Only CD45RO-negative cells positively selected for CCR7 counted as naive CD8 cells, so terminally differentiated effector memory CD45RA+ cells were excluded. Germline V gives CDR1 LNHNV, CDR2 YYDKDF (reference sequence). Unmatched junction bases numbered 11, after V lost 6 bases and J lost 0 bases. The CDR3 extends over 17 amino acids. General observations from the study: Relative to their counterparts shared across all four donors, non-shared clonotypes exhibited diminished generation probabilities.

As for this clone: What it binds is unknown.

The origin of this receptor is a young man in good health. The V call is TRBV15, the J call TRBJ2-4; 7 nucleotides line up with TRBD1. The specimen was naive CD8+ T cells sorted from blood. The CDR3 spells CATRAGGQLLAKNIQYF. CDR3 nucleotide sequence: TGTGCCACCAGAGCTGGGGGACAGTTACTAGCCAAAAACATTCAGTACTTC.